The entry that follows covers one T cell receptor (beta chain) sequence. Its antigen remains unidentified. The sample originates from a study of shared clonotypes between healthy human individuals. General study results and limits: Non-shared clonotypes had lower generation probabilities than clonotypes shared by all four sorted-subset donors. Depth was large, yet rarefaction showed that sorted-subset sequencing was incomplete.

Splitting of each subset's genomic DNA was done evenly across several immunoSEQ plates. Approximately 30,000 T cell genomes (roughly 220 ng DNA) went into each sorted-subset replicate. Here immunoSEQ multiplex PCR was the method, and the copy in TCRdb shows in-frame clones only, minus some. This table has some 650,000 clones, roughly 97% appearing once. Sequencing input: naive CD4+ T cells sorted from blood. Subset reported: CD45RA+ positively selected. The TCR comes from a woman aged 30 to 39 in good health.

Here the CDR3 DNA reads TGTGCCAGCAGTACAGGGACAGAGAATGAAAAACTGTTTTTT. Its translation is CASSTGTENEKLFF. V is TRBV28 and J is TRBJ1-4, with 7 positions matching TRBD1. V was clipped by 5 bases and J by 5 bases; unmatched bases: 5. This CDR3 is built from 14 residues. From germline, CDR1 is MDHEN and CDR2 SYDVKM.